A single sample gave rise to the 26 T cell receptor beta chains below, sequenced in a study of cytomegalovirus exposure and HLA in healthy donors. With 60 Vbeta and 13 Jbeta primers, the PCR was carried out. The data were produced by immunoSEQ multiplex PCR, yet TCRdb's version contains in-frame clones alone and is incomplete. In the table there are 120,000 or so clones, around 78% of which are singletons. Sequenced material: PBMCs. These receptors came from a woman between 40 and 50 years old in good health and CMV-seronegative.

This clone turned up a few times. DNA of the CDR3: TGTGCCAGCAGTTACTCCCGGGGTGGCGGCTACACCTTC. As protein: CASSYSRGGGYTF. J is TRBJ1-2 and V is TRBV6-6; unclear D gene. This CDR3 contains 13 residues. Germline loops: CDR1 MNHNY, CDR2 SVGAGI (reference sequence). V lost 0 bases and J 8 bases, leaving 10 bases between the germline ends.

CDR3 sequence reads: CASSGFDRAMGGYTF. CDR3 nucleotides: TGTGCCAGCAGTGGATTCGACAGGGCTATGGGTGGCTACACCTTC. The rearrangement uses TRBV25-1 and TRBJ1-2; 7 bases line up with TRBD1. This CDR3 has 15 amino acids. Unmatched junction bases numbered 12, after V lost 4 bases and J lost 7 bases. Germline CDR1 is MGHDK and CDR2 is SYGVNS.

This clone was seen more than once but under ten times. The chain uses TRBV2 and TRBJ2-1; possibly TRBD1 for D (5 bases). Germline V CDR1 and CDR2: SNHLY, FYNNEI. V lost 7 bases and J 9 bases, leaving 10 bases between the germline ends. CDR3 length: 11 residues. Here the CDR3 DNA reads TGTGCCAGCACAAGGGGCGGTGAGCAGTTCTTC. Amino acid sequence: CASTRGGEQFF. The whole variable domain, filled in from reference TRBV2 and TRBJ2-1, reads EPEVTQTPSHQVTQMGQEVILRCVPISNHLYFYWYRQILGQKVEFLVSFYNNEISEKSEIFDDQFSVERPDGSNFTLKIRSTKLEDSAMYFCASTRGGEQFFGPGTRLTVL.

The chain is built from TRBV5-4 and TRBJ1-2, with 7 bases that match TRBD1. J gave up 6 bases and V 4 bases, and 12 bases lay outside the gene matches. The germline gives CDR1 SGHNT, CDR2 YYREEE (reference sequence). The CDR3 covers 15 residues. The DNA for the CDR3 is TGTGCCAGCAGCCCCAGCGTGGACAGGTTCGATGGCTACACCTTC. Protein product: CASSPSVDRFDGYTF.

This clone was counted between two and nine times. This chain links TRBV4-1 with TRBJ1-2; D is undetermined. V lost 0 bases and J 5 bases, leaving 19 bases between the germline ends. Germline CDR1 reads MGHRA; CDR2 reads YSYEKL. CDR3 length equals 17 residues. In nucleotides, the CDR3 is TGCGCCAGCAGCCAAGATAGCTTTGAGGCGGGTGGATATGGCTACACCTTC. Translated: CASSQDSFEAGGYGYTF.

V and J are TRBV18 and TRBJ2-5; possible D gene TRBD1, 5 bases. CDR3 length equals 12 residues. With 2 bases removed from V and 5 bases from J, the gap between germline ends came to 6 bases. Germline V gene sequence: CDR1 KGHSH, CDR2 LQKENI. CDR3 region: CASSPGAETQYF. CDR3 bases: TGTGCCAGCTCACCAGGGGCCGAGACCCAGTACTTC.

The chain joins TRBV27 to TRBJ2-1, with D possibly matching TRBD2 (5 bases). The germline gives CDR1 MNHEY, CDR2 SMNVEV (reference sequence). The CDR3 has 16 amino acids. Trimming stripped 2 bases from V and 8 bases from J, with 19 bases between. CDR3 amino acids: CASSLIPPFISDEQFF. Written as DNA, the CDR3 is TGTGCCAGCAGTTTAATCCCTCCCTTTATTAGCGATGAGCAGTTCTTC.

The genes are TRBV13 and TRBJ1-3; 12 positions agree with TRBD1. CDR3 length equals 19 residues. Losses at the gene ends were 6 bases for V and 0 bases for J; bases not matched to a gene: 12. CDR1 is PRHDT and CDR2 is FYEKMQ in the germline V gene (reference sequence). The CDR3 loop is CASRSGTGGATPSGNTIYF. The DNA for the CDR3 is TGTGCCAGCAGATCCGGGACAGGGGGCGCGACACCCTCTGGAAACACCATATATTTT.

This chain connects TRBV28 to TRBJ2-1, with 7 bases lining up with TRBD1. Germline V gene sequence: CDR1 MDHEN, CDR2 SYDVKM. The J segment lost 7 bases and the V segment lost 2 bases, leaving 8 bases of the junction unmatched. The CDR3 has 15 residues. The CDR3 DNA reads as TGTGCCAGCAGTTTAAGAGGGGGCCTCTTGAATGAGCAGTTCTTC. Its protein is CASSLRGGLLNEQFF. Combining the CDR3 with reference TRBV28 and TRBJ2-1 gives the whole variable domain DVKVTQSSRYLVKRTGEKVFLECVQDMDHENMFWYRQDPGLGLRLIYFSYDVKMKEKGDIPEGYSVSREKKERFSLILESASTNQTSMYLCASSLRGGLLNEQFFGPGTRLTVL.

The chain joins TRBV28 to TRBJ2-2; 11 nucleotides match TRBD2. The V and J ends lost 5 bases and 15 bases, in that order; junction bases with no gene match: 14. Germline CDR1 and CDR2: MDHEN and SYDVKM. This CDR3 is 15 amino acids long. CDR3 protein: CASSPPSSGRTRLFF. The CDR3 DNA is TGTGCCAGCAGTCCCCCATCTAGCGGGAGGACTCGGTTGTTTTTT.

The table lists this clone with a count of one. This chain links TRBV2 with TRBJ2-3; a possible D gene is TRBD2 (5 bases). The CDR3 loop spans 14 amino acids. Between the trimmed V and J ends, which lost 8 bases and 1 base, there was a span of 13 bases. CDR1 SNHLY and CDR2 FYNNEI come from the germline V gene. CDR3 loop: CASGLVGGTDTQYF. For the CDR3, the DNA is TGTGCCAGCGGACTCGTTGGAGGCACAGATACGCAGTATTTT.

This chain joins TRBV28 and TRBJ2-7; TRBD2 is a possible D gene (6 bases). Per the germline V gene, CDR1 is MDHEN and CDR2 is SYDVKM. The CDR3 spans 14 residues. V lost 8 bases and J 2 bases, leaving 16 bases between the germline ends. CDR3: CASRGWGEPYEQYF. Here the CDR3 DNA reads TGTGCCAGCCGGGGGTGGGGGGAGCCCTACGAGCAGTACTTC.

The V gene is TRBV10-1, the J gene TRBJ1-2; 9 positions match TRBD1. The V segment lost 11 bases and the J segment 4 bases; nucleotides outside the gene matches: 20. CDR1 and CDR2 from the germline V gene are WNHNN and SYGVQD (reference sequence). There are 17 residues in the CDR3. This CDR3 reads CAGTRDHRGRLVYGYTF. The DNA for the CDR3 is TGCGCCGGCACTAGAGATCACAGGGGGCGCCTCGTCTATGGCTACACCTTC.

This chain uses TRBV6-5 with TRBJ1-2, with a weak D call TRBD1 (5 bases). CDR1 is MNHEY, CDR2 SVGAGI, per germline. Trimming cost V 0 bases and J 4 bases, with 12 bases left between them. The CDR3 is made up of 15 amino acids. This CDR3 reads CASSYSGTFLYGYTF. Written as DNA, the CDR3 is TGTGCCAGCAGTTACTCGGGGACTTTCCTCTATGGCTACACCTTC.

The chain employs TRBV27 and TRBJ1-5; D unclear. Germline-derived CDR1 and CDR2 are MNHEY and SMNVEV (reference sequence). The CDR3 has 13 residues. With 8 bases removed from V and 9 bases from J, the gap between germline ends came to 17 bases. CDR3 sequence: CASSGRGVGPQHF. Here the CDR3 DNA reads TGTGCCAGCTCGGGCCGGGGAGTGGGGCCCCAGCATTTT.

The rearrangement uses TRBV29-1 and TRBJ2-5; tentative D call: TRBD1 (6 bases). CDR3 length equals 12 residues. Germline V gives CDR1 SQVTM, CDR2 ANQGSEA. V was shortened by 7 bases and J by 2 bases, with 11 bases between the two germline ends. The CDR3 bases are TGCAGCGCTGGACAGATTCAAGAGACCCAGTACTTC. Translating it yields CSAGQIQETQYF.

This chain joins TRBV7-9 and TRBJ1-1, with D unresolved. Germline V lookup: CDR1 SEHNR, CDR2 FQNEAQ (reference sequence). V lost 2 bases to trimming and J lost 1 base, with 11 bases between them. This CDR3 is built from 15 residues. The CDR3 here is CASSLRVFRNTEAFF. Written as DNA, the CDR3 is TGTGCCAGCAGCTTAAGAGTCTTTCGGAACACTGAAGCTTTCTTT.

As DNA, the CDR3 is TGCAGCGTTTTGAAACAGGGTGGCCAAGAGACCCAGTACTTC. It is translated as CSVLKQGGQETQYF. This chain joins TRBV29-1 and TRBJ2-5, with D perhaps matching TRBD1 (6 bases). The germline V gene encodes CDR1 SQVTM and CDR2 ANQGSEA. The CDR3 totals 14 residues. Trimming stripped 5 bases from V and 1 base from J, with 14 bases between.

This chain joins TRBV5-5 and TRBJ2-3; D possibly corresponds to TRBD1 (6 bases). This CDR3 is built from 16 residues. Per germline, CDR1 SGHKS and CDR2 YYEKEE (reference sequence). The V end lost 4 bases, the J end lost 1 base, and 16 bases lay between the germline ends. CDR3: CASSTSRGWGTDTQYF. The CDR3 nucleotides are TGTGCCAGCAGCACCTCCAGGGGTTGGGGCACAGATACGCAGTATTTT.

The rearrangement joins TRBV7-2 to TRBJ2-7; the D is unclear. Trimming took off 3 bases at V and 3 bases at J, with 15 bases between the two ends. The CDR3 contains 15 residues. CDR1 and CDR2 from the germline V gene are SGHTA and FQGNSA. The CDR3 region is CASSLVRVGLYEQYF. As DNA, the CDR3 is TGTGCCAGCAGCTTGGTCCGGGTTGGCCTCTACGAGCAGTACTTC.

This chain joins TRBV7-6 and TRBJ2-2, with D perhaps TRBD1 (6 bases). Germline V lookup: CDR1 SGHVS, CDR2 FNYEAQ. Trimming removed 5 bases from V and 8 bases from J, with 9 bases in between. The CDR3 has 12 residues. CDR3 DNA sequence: TGTGCCAGCAGCCTCGGACAGGGGGAGCTGTTTTTT. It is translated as CASSLGQGELFF.

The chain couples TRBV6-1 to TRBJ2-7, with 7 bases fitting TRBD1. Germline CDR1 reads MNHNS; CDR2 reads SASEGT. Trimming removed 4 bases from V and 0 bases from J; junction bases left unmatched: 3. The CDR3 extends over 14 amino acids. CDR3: CASSVAGGSYEQYF. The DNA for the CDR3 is TGTGCCAGCAGTGTGGCAGGGGGCTCCTACGAGCAGTACTTC.

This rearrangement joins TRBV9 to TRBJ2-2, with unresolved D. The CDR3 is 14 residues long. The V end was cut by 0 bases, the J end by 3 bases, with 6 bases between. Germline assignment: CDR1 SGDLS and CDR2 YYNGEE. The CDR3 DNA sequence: TGTGCCAGCAGCGTAGAACAGCACACCGGGGAGCTGTTTTTT. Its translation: CASSVEQHTGELFF.

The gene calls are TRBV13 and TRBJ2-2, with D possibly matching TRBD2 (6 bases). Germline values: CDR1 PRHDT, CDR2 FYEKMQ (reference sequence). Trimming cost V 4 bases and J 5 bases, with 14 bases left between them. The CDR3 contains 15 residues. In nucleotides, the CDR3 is TGTGCCAGCAGCTGGCGGGGCGCGGGGACCGGGGAGCTGTTTTTT. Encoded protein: CASSWRGAGTGELFF.

The CDR3, as DNA: TGTGCCAGCAGCGCCGGAGGGGACCACAATGAGCAGTTCTTC. Translated, it gives CASSAGGDHNEQFF. The chain is built from TRBV28 and TRBJ2-1, with D possibly TRBD2 on 6 matching bases. V was trimmed by 6 bases and J by 5 bases, leaving 14 bases between them. Germline lookup yields CDR1 MDHEN and CDR2 SYDVKM. This CDR3 is 14 amino acids long. Full variable domain (remainder filled in from reference TRBV28 and TRBJ2-1): DVKVTQSSRYLVKRTGEKVFLECVQDMDHENMFWYRQDPGLGLRLIYFSYDVKMKEKGDIPEGYSVSREKKERFSLILESASTNQTSMYLCASSAGGDHNEQFFGPGTRLTVL.

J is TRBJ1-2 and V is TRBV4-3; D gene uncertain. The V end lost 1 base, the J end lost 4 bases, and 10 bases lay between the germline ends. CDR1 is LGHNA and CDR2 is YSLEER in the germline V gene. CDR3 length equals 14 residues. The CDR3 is CASSQVPRSYGYTF. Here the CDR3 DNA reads TGCGCCAGCAGCCAAGTGCCACGGAGCTATGGCTACACCTTC.